This TCR beta chain was captured in a study of CD8+CD57+ T cells in acquired aplastic anemia (dated by TCRdb to 2016 to 2019). A note on the overall study: DNA extracted from sorted CD4+ and CD8+ cells had a mean of about 3 ug, with a range of roughly 0.18 to 27.4 ug. A CD8+CD57+ expansion meant a frequency higher than the mean frequency seen in healthy subjects.

This clonotype was seen many times. Its target antigen remains unknown. There are no base qualities to consult, and no much larger clone falls within one base. Study-wide conclusions, independent of this receptor: Although 25 to 30 CD8+ CDR3 sequences were shared by patients and controls, these sequences appeared highly expressed in patients and within the immunodominant clones of patients. Between patients and healthy controls, no significant difference in CD8+ Simpson's diversity was found (P=0.060).

As encoded in the germline V gene, CDR1 is SNHLY while CDR2 is FYNNEI. V is cut back by 3 bases and J by 3 bases, with 8 bases in the junction unmatched. The CDR3 goes from the cysteine to the phenylalanine over 16 residues. Here the CDR3 DNA is all that survives: 48 bases in frame from base 1. Expansion of CD8+CD57+ cells had been shown by flow cytometry in the patients chosen for sequencing. All patients had severe acquired aplastic anemia diagnosed by International Study of Aplastic Anemia and Agranulocytosis and Camitta criteria. No patient had received any therapy when blood was sampled. TCR repertoires of sorted CD4+ and CD8+ blood T cells from severe aplastic anemia patients and healthy subjects were deep-sequenced in the study. In the USA, patient enrollment took place under clinicaltrials.gov protocols 00001620, 01623167, 00001397, 00071045, 00081523 and 00961064. Ficoll-Paque density gradient centrifugation was used to isolate peripheral blood mononuclear cells. Before DNA extraction, CD4+ and CD8+ T cells were sorted with FACS or magnetic beads.

TCR beta VDJ combination and CDR3 sequence profiling used genomic DNA as the template. An Illumina HiSeq 2000 was the platform used for TCR repertoire sequencing. Concerning the study's data processing: Repertoires were assessed using TRBV/TRBJ rearrangement plots, CDR3 size and DJ length profiles, and Simpson's diversity index. The most abundant DNA sequence in the deep sequencing data was taken as the immunodominant clone. CDR3 amino acid sequences were checked for sharing between subjects and were compared against published repertoires and the VDJdb database. TCRdb reanalyzed the raw reads on its own, using fastp at Q25 for trimming and MiXCR for clone calling, and kept in-frame beta chains. Each CDR3 protein gets just one entry, which takes the most common genes and DNA from the rows behind it. What appears here as the V and J calls and clone size reflects TCRdb's work, not the paper's. For this sample the table gives 120,000 or so distinct CDR3 sequences, of which over 30% were detected only once. The ten largest clonotypes hold about 2.4% of the sample.

The chain uses TRBV2 and TRBJ2-7, with 10 bases matching TRBD2. This TCR came from a human donor with aplastic anemia. The sample taken for sequencing was sorted CD4+, CD8+, or CD8+CD57+ T cells (not recorded which) from PBMCs. The CDR3 in this case is CASSEGLAGDLYEQYF. The sequenced DNA: TGTGCCAGCAGTGAGGGGCTAGCGGGGGATCTCTACGAGCAGTACTTC.